The clone carrying this T cell receptor beta chain showed up just once. Original data processing: Reference gene primers were amplified, and this amplification served to estimate nucleated cell counts. Method: immunoSEQ multiplex PCR; TCRdb's copy keeps in-frame clones and lacks some. For V, J and clone size, that table is used; D and trimming come from the DNA. The sample shows approximately 100,000 clones, 84% of them seen only once. The sample comes from a study of blood T cell repertoires in COVID-19. Study summary: The study drew acute and convalescent COVID-19 samples from the United States, Italy and Spain. From T cells, B-cell-depleted T cells, or PBMCs came the material, which was cDNA or gDNA.

This CDR3 contains 17 residues. The ends were cut back, 1 base at V and 1 base at J, with 16 bases in the middle. Per germline, CDR1 KGHSH and CDR2 LQKENI. The V and J genes are TRBV18 and TRBJ1-1; no reliable D call. The source material was peripheral blood. The clonotype originates from a human donor in a cohort sampled during active or convalescent COVID-19. In nucleotides, the CDR3 is TGTGCCAGCTCACCACAGGAAGACTTCAGAGGGAACACTGAAGCTTTCTTT. It encodes CASSPQEDFRGNTEAFF.